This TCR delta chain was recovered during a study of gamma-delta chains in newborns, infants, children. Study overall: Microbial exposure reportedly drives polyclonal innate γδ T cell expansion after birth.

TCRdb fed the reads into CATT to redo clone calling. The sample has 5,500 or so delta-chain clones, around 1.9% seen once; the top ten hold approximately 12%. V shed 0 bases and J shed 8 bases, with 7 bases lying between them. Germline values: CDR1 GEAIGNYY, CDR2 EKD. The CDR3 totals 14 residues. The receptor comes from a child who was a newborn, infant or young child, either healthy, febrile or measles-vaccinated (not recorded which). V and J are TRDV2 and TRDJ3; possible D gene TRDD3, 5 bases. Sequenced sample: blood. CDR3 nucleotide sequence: TGTGCCTGTGACACCCTGGGATACACCCGACAGATGTTTTTC. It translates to CACDTLGYTRQMFF.